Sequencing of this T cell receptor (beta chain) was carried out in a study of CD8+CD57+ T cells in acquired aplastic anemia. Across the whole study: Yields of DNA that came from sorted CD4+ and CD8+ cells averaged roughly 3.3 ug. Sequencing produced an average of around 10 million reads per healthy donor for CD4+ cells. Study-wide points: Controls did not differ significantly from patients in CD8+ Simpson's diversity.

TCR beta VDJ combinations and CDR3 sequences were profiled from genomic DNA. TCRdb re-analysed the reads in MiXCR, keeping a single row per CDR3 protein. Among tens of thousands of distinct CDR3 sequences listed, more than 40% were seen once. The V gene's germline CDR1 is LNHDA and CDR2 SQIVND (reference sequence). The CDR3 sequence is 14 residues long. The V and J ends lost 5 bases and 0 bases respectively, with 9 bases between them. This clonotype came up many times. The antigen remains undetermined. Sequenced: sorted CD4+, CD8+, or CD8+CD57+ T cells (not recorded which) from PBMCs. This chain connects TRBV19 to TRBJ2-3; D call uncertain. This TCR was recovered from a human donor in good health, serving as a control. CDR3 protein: CASSEDDSTDTQYF. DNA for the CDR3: TGTGCCAGTAGTGAGGACGATAGCACAGATACGCAGTATTTT.